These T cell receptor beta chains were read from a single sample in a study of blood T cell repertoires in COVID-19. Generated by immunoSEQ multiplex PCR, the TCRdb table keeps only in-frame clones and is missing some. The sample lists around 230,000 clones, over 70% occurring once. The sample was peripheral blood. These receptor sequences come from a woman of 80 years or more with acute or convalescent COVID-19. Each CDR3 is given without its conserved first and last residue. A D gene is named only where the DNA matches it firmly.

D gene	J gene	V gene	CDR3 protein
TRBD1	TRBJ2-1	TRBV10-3	AISDPDRVEF
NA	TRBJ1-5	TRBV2	ASSAVGNSFYSNQPQH
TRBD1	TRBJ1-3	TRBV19	ASSTTGTDSGNTIY
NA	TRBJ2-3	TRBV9	ASSASGGARVGTDTQY
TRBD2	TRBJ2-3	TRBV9	ASSVRASGRSGTDTQY
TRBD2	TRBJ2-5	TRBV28	ASRDPGLAGEAQY
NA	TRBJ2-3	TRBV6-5	ASSTDTQY
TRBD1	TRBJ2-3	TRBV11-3	ASSPRQGSTDTQY
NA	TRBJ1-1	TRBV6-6	ASSFLQGTVNTEAF
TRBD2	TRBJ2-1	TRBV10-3	AISEKLTSGGDEQF
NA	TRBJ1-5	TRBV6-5	ASSRTVNSNQPQH
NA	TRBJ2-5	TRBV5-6	ASSFPPSETQY
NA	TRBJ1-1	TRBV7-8	ASSLATGNTEAF
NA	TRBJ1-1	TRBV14	ASSQEAVSGTEAF
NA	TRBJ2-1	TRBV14	ASSHELAYNEQF
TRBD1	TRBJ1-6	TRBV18	ASSPPGQGSSPLH
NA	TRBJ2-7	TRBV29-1	SVGQGNYEQY
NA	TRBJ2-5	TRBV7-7	ASSLRLQTYGVSGTQY
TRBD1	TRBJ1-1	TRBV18	ASSPGQGRTEAF
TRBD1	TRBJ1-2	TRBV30	AWSRIWTGKRGYGYT
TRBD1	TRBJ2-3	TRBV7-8	ASSRDRGLPDTQY
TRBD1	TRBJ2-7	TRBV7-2	ASTIRDRDPYEQY
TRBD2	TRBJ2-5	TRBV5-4	ASSLGAVGGGKETQY
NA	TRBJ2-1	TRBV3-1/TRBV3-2	ASSRNSQGYNEQF
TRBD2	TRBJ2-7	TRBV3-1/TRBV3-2	ASSQGLAGGKSYEQY
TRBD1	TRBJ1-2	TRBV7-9	ASSSTGRFERDGYT
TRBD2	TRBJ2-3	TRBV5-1	ASSPGTSGARTQY
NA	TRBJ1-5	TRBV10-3	AISESNSGSNQPQH
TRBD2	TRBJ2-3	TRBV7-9	ASSASTSAGTDTQY
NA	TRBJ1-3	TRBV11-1	ASSQQNSGNTIY
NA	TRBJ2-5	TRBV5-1	ASSLVLSGFPETQY
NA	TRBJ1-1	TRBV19	ASSPTGSLGTEAF
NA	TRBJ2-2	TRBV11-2	ASSIPAARVGTGELF
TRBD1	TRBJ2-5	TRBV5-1	ASSSTGGKETQY
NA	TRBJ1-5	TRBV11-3	ASSLGPAGLRQPQH
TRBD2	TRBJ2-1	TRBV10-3	AIMASGSSYNEQF
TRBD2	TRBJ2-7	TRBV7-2	ASRPVGAGGGEQY
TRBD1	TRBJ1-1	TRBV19	ASSAGTGGTGNTEAF
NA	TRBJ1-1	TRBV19	ASSIGGDTEAF
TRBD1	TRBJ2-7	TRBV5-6	ASSFGQGEQY
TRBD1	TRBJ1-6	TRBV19	ASGQGDNSPLH
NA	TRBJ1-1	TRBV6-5	ASSLRRWDTEAF
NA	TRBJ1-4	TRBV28	ASSSTSGEREKLF
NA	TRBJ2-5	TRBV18	ASSSGWETQY
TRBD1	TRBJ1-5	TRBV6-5	ASTFGQGNQPQH
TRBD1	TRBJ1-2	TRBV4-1	ASSPRQGLGNGYT
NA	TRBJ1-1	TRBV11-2	ASSLDFGSEAF
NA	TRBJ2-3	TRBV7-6	ASSPRGGFGTDTQY
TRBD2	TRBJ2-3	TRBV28	ASSLRSSGTDTQY
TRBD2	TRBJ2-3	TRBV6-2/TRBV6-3	ASSYSSSGRASTDTQY